This passage covers 26 T cell receptor beta chains from one sample sequenced in a study of CD8 T cells in Susac syndrome. Reverse transcription of about 0.45 to 1 ug RNA was performed with random hexamers. TCRdb fed the immunoSEQ multiplex PCR reads into MiXCR, producing one record per CDR3 protein. The table records about 150,000 distinct CDR3 sequences, approximately 96% of them present only once. Sequenced sample: CD4+ T cells from PBMCs. The receptor set was obtained from a human donor with Susac syndrome.

The chain is built from TRBV20-1 and TRBJ2-3; unclear D gene. The germline CDR1 and CDR2 sequences are DFQATT and SNEGSKA (reference sequence). The CDR3 totals 11 residues. Trimming took 3 bases from V and 5 from J, leaving 6 bases between them. The CDR3, as DNA: TGCAGTGCTAGGACTGGAGATACGCAGTATTTT. Protein product: CSARTGDTQYF.

The chain couples TRBV23-1 to TRBJ1-6; D call uncertain. TRBV23-1 is flagged as an ORF with uncertain function. The germline V and J ends were trimmed by 4 bases and 10 bases, with 8 bases remaining between them. The CDR3 is 12 amino acids. CDR3: CASSPVVSPLHF. In DNA form, the CDR3 reads TGCGCCAGCAGTCCCGTTGTCTCACCCCTCCACTTT.

The chain combines TRBV4-2 with TRBJ2-1; D may be TRBD2 (6 bases). There are 15 residues in the CDR3. Per the germline V gene, CDR1 is LGHNA and CDR2 is YNFKEQ. V lost 4 bases and J lost 9, with 19 bases in between. The CDR3 is CASSPSQLARAEQFF. The CDR3 DNA is TGTGCCAGCAGCCCATCCCAGCTAGCGCGGGCTGAGCAGTTCTTC.

CDR3 residues: CASSGPGTGVLYF. The CDR3 DNA sequence: TGTGCCAGCAGCGGTCCCGGGACAGGGGTACTGTACTTC. The chain has TRBV5-6 and TRBJ2-4; 10 positions match TRBD1. The CDR3 contains 13 residues. Germline lookup yields CDR1 SGHDT and CDR2 YYEEEE. V gave up 4 bases and J gave up 15 bases; unmatched junction bases: 10.

The chain joins TRBV29-1 to TRBJ1-2; D is possibly TRBD1 (6 bases). V shed 7 bases and J shed 8 bases, with 17 bases lying between them. The CDR3 loop spans 12 amino acids. Germline CDR1 SQVTM, CDR2 ANQGSEA. The DNA of the CDR3 is TGCAGCGCTGGGGGGGGGCCCAGGGGCTACACCTTC. As protein: CSAGGGPRGYTF.

This chain joins TRBV20-1 and TRBJ2-2; 10 positions match TRBD1. The CDR3 has 14 residues. Per germline, CDR1 DFQATT and CDR2 SNEGSKA (reference sequence). After removal of 4 bases from V and 5 bases from J, the junction contained 4 bases not matched to a gene. Here the CDR3 DNA reads TGCAGTGCTATAGACAGGGGGCATACCGGGGAGCTGTTTTTT. Its protein product is CSAIDRGHTGELFF.

The gene calls are TRBV20-1 and TRBJ1-4; tentative D call: TRBD1 (5 bases). Germline CDR1 reads DFQATT; CDR2 reads SNEGSKA (reference sequence). Trimming shortened V by 4 bases and J by 5 bases, and 14 bases separated the two germline ends. The CDR3 is made up of 14 amino acids. The CDR3 sequence is CSAMGTSRNEKLFF. The CDR3 nucleotides read TGCAGTGCTATGGGGACCTCAAGGAATGAAAAACTGTTTTTT.

This clonotype appeared once. The chain joins TRBV29-1 to TRBJ2-5, with TRBD2 as a possible D gene (6 bases). The CDR3 runs to 12 residues. Germline V gives CDR1 SQVTM, CDR2 ANQGSEA. V was clipped by 8 bases and J by 4 bases, with 14 bases between them. The CDR3 DNA reads TGCAGCTTCTGTCCGGGAGTAGAGACCCAGTACTTC. It encodes CSFCPGVETQYF.

This chain uses TRBV4-1 with TRBJ1-5, with no clear D. Germline lookup yields CDR1 MGHRA and CDR2 YSYEKL. The germline V and J ends were trimmed by 4 bases and 7 bases, with 17 bases remaining between them. This CDR3 spans 15 amino acids. DNA for the CDR3: TGCGCCAGCAGCCTTCGGGGAGAAAGCGGACAGCCCCAGCATTTT. Residues: CASSLRGESGQPQHF.

This clonotype appeared a single time. V gene TRBV20-1 combines with J gene TRBJ1-1; D gene unclear. Germline V gene sequence: CDR1 DFQATT, CDR2 SNEGSKA (reference sequence). The CDR3 totals 14 residues. V lost 3 bases and J 1 base, leaving 12 bases between the germline ends. CDR3 sequence reads: CSARTSTPNTEAFF. CDR3 DNA sequence: TGCAGTGCTAGGACCTCGACTCCGAACACTGAAGCTTTCTTT.

This rearrangement joins TRBV29-1 to TRBJ2-1; either TRBD1 or TRBD2 may supply D (5 bases each). CDR3 length equals 14 residues. V lost 4 bases and J lost 4, with 14 bases in between. Per the germline V gene, CDR1 is SQVTM and CDR2 is ANQGSEA. CDR3 protein: CSVAGQGAYNEQFF. CDR3 nucleotide sequence: TGCAGCGTTGCCGGTCAGGGAGCTTACAATGAGCAGTTCTTC.

The chain couples TRBV29-1 to TRBJ2-1; D call uncertain. The germline V gene has CDR1 SQVTM and CDR2 ANQGSEA. V was shortened by 0 bases and J by 0 bases, with 9 bases between the two germline ends. This CDR3 is built from 15 residues. The CDR3 coding sequence is TGCAGCGTTGAAGATTCCCGAAGCTCCTACAATGAGCAGTTCTTC. As protein: CSVEDSRSSYNEQFF.

This chain joins TRBV3-1 and TRBJ2-5; a possible D gene is TRBD2 (5 bases). There are 14 residues in the CDR3. Germline V gene lookup returns CDR1 LGHDT and CDR2 YNNKEL (reference sequence). V shed 0 bases and J shed 5 bases, with 10 bases lying between them. CDR3 loop: CASSQDLRGETQYF. The CDR3 coding sequence is TGTGCCAGCAGCCAAGACCTGCGCGGGGAGACCCAGTACTTC.

The chain has TRBV24-1 and TRBJ2-1, with TRBD2 as a possible D gene (7 bases). The CDR3 spans 14 residues. V was clipped by 5 bases and J by 9 bases, with 16 bases between them. Germline CDR1 reads KGHDR; CDR2 reads SFDVKD. Here the CDR3 DNA reads TGTGCCACCAGTGTCGGGGGGCCCGTTGTTGAGCAGTTCTTC. Translation: CATSVGGPVVEQFF.

The CDR3 DNA reads as TGTGCCAGCAGTGGCGGGACTCGCGTGGGAGAGCAGTACTTC. Protein product: CASSGGTRVGEQYF. This rearrangement joins TRBV25-1 to TRBJ2-7; D may be TRBD2 (6 bases). Germline V lookup: CDR1 MGHDK, CDR2 SYGVNS. CDR3 size: 14 residues. The V and J ends lost 4 bases and 7 bases respectively, with 17 bases between them.

This chain links TRBV29-1 with TRBJ1-5; no clear D. V shed 6 bases and J shed 7 bases, with 16 bases lying between them. CDR3 length equals 13 residues. CDR1 is SQVTM, CDR2 ANQGSEA, per germline. CDR3 sequence: CSVLFGVNQPQHF. The CDR3 bases are TGCAGCGTCCTTTTCGGGGTCAACCAGCCCCAGCATTTT.

This sequence joins TRBV5-1 and TRBJ2-2, with 13 nucleotides matching TRBD2. Germline V gene lookup returns CDR1 SGHRS and CDR2 YFSETQ. CDR3 length equals 18 residues. The V segment lost 2 bases and the J segment 0 bases; nucleotides outside the gene matches: 4. The CDR3 region has the DNA TGCGCCAGCAGCTTTGGACTAGCGGGGGCCCCGAACACCGGGGAGCTGTTTTTT. Translated: CASSFGLAGAPNTGELFF.

The rearrangement links TRBV4-1 to TRBJ1-6; a weak D match, TRBD1 (5 bases). The CDR3 runs 14 residues. CDR1 is MGHRA and CDR2 is YSYEKL in the germline V gene. V was trimmed by 0 bases and J by 9 bases, leaving 9 bases between them. CDR3 region: CASSQDRAGSPLHF. Written as DNA, the CDR3 is TGCGCCAGCAGCCAAGACAGGGCGGGTTCACCCCTCCACTTT.

The chain has TRBV7-2 and TRBJ2-1, with 9 bases matching TRBD1. The CDR3 consists of 14 residues. The V gene end was trimmed by 2 bases and the J gene end by 7 bases; junction bases not matched to a gene: 3. Germline CDR1 reads SGHTA; CDR2 reads FQGNSA. The chain's CDR3 is CASSLIQGANEQFF. CDR3 coding DNA: TGTGCCAGCAGCTTAATACAGGGGGCAAATGAGCAGTTCTTC. Based on the CDR3 plus reference TRBV7-2 and TRBJ2-1, the full variable domain is GAGVSQSPSNKVTEKGKDVELRCDPISGHTALYWYRQSLGQGLEFLIYFQGNSAPDKSGLPSDRFSAERTGGSVSTLTIQRTQQEDSAVYLCASSLIQGANEQFFGPGTRLTVL.

This clonotype has only a few counts. The germline gene is not matched at one end of the junction; a read error may be the cause. The rearrangement joins TRBV3-1 to TRBJ1-2; D uncertain. CDR1 and CDR2 from the germline V gene are LGHDT and YNNKEL (reference sequence). The CDR3 runs to 13 residues. The CDR3 nucleotides are TGTGCCAGCAGCCGGTACGGGAGCTATGGCTACACTTTC. This codes for CASSRYGSYGYTF.

A single count supports this clonotype. The chain has TRBV25-1 and TRBJ1-1, with D hard to call. Between the trimmed V and J ends, which lost 2 bases and 8 bases, there was a span of 9 bases. The CDR3 covers 12 residues. The V gene's germline CDR1 is MGHDK and CDR2 SYGVNS. The CDR3 protein is CASSETSLEAFF. CDR3 coding DNA: TGTGCCAGCAGTGAAACCTCTCTCGAAGCTTTCTTT.

The chain combines TRBV6-5 with TRBJ2-3; the match to TRBD2 covers 10 bases. Looked up from germline, CDR1 is MNHEY and CDR2 is SVGAGI. Germline trimming cut 2 bases from V and 4 bases from J; bases unmatched to any gene: 12. CDR3 length: 18 amino acids. The CDR3 loop is CASSYPTPLAGDPDTQYF. CDR3 nucleotides: TGTGCCAGCAGTTACCCAACCCCCCTAGCGGGGGACCCAGATACGCAGTATTTT.

The chain uses TRBV7-2 and TRBJ1-2, with D possibly TRBD1 on 6 matching bases. CDR1 SGHTA and CDR2 FQGNSA come from the germline V gene. This CDR3 comprises 14 residues. V lost 5 bases and J 3 bases, leaving 13 bases between the germline ends. CDR3 sequence reads: CASSRGGVDYGYTF. CDR3 DNA: TGTGCCAGCAGCCGAGGGGGGGTTGACTATGGCTACACCTTC.

The chain has TRBV7-3 and TRBJ2-4; tentative D call: TRBD2 (5 bases). This CDR3 spans 14 amino acids. The V gene's germline CDR1 is SGHTA and CDR2 FQGTGA. Trimming cost V 2 bases and J 9 bases, with 14 bases left between them. CDR3 sequence reads: CASSLGRDSSIQYF. The CDR3 nucleotides are TGTGCCAGCAGCTTAGGCCGGGATTCATCCATTCAGTACTTC.

The chain joins TRBV18 to TRBJ1-2; D unclear. This CDR3 is 12 amino acids long. Germline values: CDR1 KGHSH, CDR2 LQKENI. V lost 5 bases, J lost 3 bases, and 7 bases lay in between. The CDR3 is CASSGVDYGYTF. In nucleotides, the CDR3 is TGTGCCAGCTCAGGGGTGGACTATGGCTACACCTTC.

The V and J genes are TRBV7-2 and TRBJ2-3; 7 bases map to TRBD2. CDR1 and CDR2 from the germline V gene are SGHTA and FQGNSA. The CDR3 length is 15 residues. The V and J ends lost 4 bases and 1 base, in that order; junction bases with no gene match: 5. CDR3 loop: CASSSAGDRTDTQYF. In DNA form, the CDR3 reads TGTGCCAGCAGCTCCGCGGGGGACCGCACAGATACGCAGTATTTT.